This T cell receptor beta chain comes out of a study of Graves' ophthalmopathy and Graves' hyperthyroidism. Overall study results and limits: Distinction of ophthalmopathy from stable hyperthyroidism by a 13-signature model reached approximately 88% sensitivity and 81.08% specificity. Ophthalmopathy progression was predicted by the model at just over 70% sensitivity and less than 75% specificity.

Amplification targeted the TCR beta CDR3 regions, with RNA transcripts as the source material. RT-PCR was first run with HTBI primers, then multiplex PCR in a second round. TCRdb itself ran the multiplex PCR reads through MiXCR, one entry per CDR3 protein. The table has 450,000 to 600,000 distinct CDR3 sequences, 35% to 45% seen once. This clonotype has ten or more counts. Its antigen is still unknown. The receptor comes from an adult man with Graves' hyperthyroidism. Material for sequencing was peripheral blood or thyroid tissue (not recorded which).

CDR3 nucleotide sequence: TGTGCCAGCAGCCAATCGCAGGGCAACTACGAGCAGTACTTC. Protein product: CASSQSQGNYEQYF. The rearrangement joins TRBV16 to TRBJ2-7, with D tentatively TRBD1 (5 bases). This CDR3 region has 14 residues. Germline V gene lookup returns CDR1 KGHSY and CDR2 FQNENV. V dropped 0 bases and J dropped 3 bases, with 9 bases sitting between them.